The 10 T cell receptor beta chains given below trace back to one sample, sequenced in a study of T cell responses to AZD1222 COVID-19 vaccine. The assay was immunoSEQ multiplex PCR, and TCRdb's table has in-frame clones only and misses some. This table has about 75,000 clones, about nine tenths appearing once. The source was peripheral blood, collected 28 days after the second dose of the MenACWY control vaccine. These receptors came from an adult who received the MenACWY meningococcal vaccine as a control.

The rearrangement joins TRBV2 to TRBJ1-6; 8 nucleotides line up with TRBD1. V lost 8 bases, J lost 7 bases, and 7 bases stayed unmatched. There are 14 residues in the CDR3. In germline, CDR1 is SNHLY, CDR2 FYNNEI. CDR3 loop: CASEGTGANSPLHF. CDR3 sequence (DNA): TGTGCCAGCGAAGGGACAGGCGCAAATTCACCCCTCCACTTT.

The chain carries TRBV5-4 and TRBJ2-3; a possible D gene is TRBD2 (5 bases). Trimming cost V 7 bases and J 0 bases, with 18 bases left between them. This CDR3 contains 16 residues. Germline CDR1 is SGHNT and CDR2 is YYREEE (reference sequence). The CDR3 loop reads CASATGRGRSTDTQYF. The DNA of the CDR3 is TGTGCCAGCGCCACCGGCCGGGGTCGAAGCACAGATACGCAGTATTTT. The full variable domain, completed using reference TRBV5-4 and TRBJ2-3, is ETGVTQSPTHLIKTRGQQVTLRCSSQSGHNTVSWYQQALGQGPQFIFQYYREEENGRGNFPPRFSGLQFPNYSSELNVNALELDDSALYLCASATGRGRSTDTQYFGPGTRLTVL.

The CDR3 spells CASTRVQASPLHF. CDR3 nucleotides: TGTGCCAGCACCAGGGTCCAAGCTTCACCCCTCCACTTT. The rearrangement links TRBV28 to TRBJ1-6, with a possible D match to TRBD1 (5 bases). Germline CDR1 and CDR2: MDHEN and SYDVKM. The CDR3 has 13 residues. V lost 7 bases, J lost 9 bases, and 13 bases lay in between.

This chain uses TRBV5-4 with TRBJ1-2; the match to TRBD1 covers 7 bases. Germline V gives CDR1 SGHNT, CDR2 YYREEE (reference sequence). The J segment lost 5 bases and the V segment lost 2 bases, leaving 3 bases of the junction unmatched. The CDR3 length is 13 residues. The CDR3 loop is CASSLTGVYGYTF. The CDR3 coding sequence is TGTGCCAGCAGCTTAACAGGGGTGTATGGCTACACCTTC.

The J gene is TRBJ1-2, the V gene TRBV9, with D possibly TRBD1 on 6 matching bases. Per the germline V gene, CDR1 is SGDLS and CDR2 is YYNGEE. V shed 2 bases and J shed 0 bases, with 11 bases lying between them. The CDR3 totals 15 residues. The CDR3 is CASSVGAGANYGYTF. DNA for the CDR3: TGTGCCAGCAGCGTCGGGGCAGGGGCTAACTATGGCTACACCTTC.

In DNA, the CDR3 is TGTGCCAGCTCCCTTAGCGGGGAGACCAGTTCTAGCACAGATACGCAGTATTTT. Translation: CASSLSGETSSSTDTQYF. The rearrangement joins TRBV18 to TRBJ2-3, with 8 bases aligning to TRBD2. J lost 0 bases, V lost 6 bases, and 14 bases had no gene match. The CDR3 has 18 residues. Germline loops: CDR1 KGHSH, CDR2 LQKENI.

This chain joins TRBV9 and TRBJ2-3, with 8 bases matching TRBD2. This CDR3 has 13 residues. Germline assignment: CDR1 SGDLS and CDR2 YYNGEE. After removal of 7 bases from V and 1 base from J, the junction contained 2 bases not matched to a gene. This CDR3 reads CASGLARTDTQYF. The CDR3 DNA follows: TGTGCCAGCGGACTAGCCCGCACAGATACGCAGTATTTT.

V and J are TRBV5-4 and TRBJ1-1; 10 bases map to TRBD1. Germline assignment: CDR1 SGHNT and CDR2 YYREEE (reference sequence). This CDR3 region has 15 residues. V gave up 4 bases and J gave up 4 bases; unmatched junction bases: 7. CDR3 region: CASSLPTGGVTEAFF. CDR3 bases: TGTGCCAGCAGCCTACCGACAGGGGGCGTCACTGAAGCTTTCTTT.

CDR3 amino acids: CASSFGQGSYNEQFF. CDR3 bases: TGCGCCAGCAGCTTTGGACAGGGGTCCTACAATGAGCAGTTCTTC. The chain couples TRBV5-1 to TRBJ2-1; 9 bases match TRBD1. This CDR3 is 15 amino acids long. Looked up from germline, CDR1 is SGHRS and CDR2 is YFSETQ. V shed 2 bases, J shed 1 base, and the junction held 1 base outside the gene matches.

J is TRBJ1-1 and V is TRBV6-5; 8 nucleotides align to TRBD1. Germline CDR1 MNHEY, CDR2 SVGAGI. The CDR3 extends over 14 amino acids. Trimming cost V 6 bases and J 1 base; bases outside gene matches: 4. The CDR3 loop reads CASRLGQANTEAFF. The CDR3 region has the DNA TGTGCCAGCAGATTGGGACAGGCGAACACTGAAGCTTTCTTT.